The TCR beta chain described here comes from a study of blood T cells in healthy people across ages. Trimming at V came to 4 bases and at J to 6 bases, leaving 3 bases not matched to a gene. This CDR3 comprises 14 residues. Germline V gene data show CDR1 as MNHNS and CDR2 as SASEGT. A second PCR, run for about 7 to 11 cycles, used a sample-barcoded 5' primer plus a J-beta primer mix. TCRdb analysed the 5' RACE reads with MiXCR anew, one entry per CDR3 protein. The repertoire holds approximately 850,000 distinct CDR3 sequences, with roughly 60% as singletons. The specimen was blood. The rearrangement joins TRBV6-1 to TRBJ1-2; 12 nucleotides line up with TRBD1. The TCR originated in a man aged 30 to 39 in good health. The CDR3 DNA is TGTGCCAGCAGTGGGGACAGGGGGCGGGATGGCTACACCTTC. It translates to CASSGDRGRDGYTF.